This T cell receptor (beta chain) was observed in a study of blood T cell repertoires in COVID-19. As for the study in general: Nucleic acid was either cDNA or gDNA, and it came from T cells, B-cell-depleted T cells, or PBMCs.

Germline lookup yields CDR1 SGHTA and CDR2 FQGNSA. The V and J ends lost 6 bases and 8 bases respectively, with 14 bases between them. There are 13 residues in the CDR3. This clone was found once. Individuals drawn from some 25 US areas were roughly 18 to 89 years old. Assignments of participants to cohorts depended upon their own reported clinical history. Study processing details: How many nucleated cells were present was estimated from reference gene primer amplification. The table came from immunoSEQ multiplex PCR; TCRdb's copy has only in-frame clones and leaves some out. V, J and clone size were drawn from that table, and D and trimming were deduced from the DNA. The data hold nearly 250,000 clones, with about 82% observed a single time.

Sample: PBMCs or T cells enriched from blood (not recorded which). The chain carries TRBV7-2 and TRBJ1-5, with D maybe TRBD1 (6 bases). The clonotype was recovered from a woman between 50 and 59 years old with acute COVID-19. The CDR3 DNA sequence: TGTGCCAGCAGTCTGGGGGGGCTAAAGCCCCAGCATTTT. It codes for CASSLGGLKPQHF. Drawing the rest from reference TRBV7-2 and TRBJ1-5, the complete variable domain is GAGVSQSPSNKVTEKGKDVELRCDPISGHTALYWYRQSLGQGLEFLIYFQGNSAPDKSGLPSDRFSAERTGGSVSTLTIQRTQQEDSAVYLCASSLGGLKPQHFGDGTRLSIL.